A single sample gave rise to the 21 T cell receptor beta chains below, sequenced in a study of blood T cell repertoires in COVID-19. The method was immunoSEQ multiplex PCR; TCRdb's version includes in-frame clones alone and lacks a portion of them. The sample lists about 160,000 clones, approximately 86% occurring once. Sequences were obtained from PBMCs or T cells enriched from blood (not recorded which). Receptor source: a woman aged 40 to 50 who had been exposed to COVID-19.

The chain has TRBV27 and TRBJ1-5; tentative D call: TRBD1 (5 bases). The V gene lost 4 bases and the J gene lost 2 bases, with 9 bases spanning the gap. This CDR3 comprises 14 residues. Germline CDR1 reads MNHEY; CDR2 reads SMNVEV (reference sequence). In nucleotides, the CDR3 is TGTGCCAGCAGTTATGGAGGGGGCAATCAGCCCCAGCATTTT. It is translated as CASSYGGGNQPQHF.

This clone appeared once. The V gene is TRBV7-2, the J gene TRBJ2-7; TRBD1 agrees at 8 bases. V lost 4 bases and J lost 2; bases outside the gene matches: 7. Germline CDR1 and CDR2: SGHTA and FQGNSA. The CDR3 covers 15 residues. CDR3 residues: CASSSDRVKAYEQYF. The CDR3 bases are TGTGCCAGCAGCTCGGACAGGGTAAAGGCCTACGAGCAGTACTTC.

This sequence joins TRBV3-1 (or the pseudogene TRBV3-2) and TRBJ2-7; 11 nucleotides match TRBD2. Unmatched junction bases numbered 0, after V lost 4 bases and J lost 4 bases. The germline V gene has CDR1 LGHDT and CDR2 YNNKEL (reference sequence). This CDR3 comprises 13 residues. The CDR3 DNA reads TGTGCCAGCAGCCCTAGCGGGAGGTACGAGCAGTACTTC. This gives the protein CASSPSGRYEQYF.

V is TRBV5-4 and J is TRBJ2-5, with 11 nucleotides matching TRBD2. Trimming cost V 2 bases and J 6 bases; bases outside gene matches: 12. Germline V gives CDR1 SGHNT, CDR2 YYREEE (reference sequence). The CDR3 spans 17 residues. CDR3 coding DNA: TGTGCCAGCAGCTTAATGGGTAGCGGGGGGGCCGTAAAGACCCAGTACTTC. This translates into CASSLMGSGGAVKTQYF.

V is TRBV7-8 and J is TRBJ1-2; weak D call: TRBD1 (6 bases). Germline V gene lookup returns CDR1 SGHVS and CDR2 FQNEAQ. This CDR3 spans 16 amino acids. The V gene lost 5 bases and the J gene lost 0 bases, with 16 bases spanning the gap. CDR3 protein: CASSPDSPISNYGYTF. In DNA, the CDR3 is TGTGCCAGCAGCCCGGACAGTCCCATCTCTAACTATGGCTACACCTTC.

The chain employs TRBV9 and TRBJ1-4; 7 bases map to TRBD1. Trimming took 4 bases from V and 5 from J; bases not matched to a gene: 8. CDR3 size: 15 residues. In germline, CDR1 is SGDLS, CDR2 YYNGEE. Written as DNA, the CDR3 is TGTGCCAGCAGCCCCGCGGGACAGATAAATGAAAAACTGTTTTTT. This encodes CASSPAGQINEKLFF.

This chain connects TRBV9 to TRBJ2-1; 8 bases are a match to TRBD2. The length of the CDR3 is 15 residues. Unmatched junction bases numbered 9, after V lost 3 bases and J lost 7 bases. Germline V CDR1 and CDR2: SGDLS, YYNGEE. The CDR3 DNA reads as TGTGCCAGCAGCGACCTCGGGGGGGGGCGAAATGAGCAGTTCTTC. Amino acid sequence: CASSDLGGGRNEQFF.

This clone appeared once. This chain connects TRBV10-2 to TRBJ2-1, with no clear D. There are 12 residues in the CDR3. Trimming took off 7 bases at V and 6 bases at J, with 10 bases between the two ends. CDR1 and CDR2 from the germline V gene are WSHSY and SAAADI. CDR3 nucleotide sequence: TGCGCCAGCACCCCGGTCGTCAATGAGCAGTTCTTC. Amino acid sequence: CASTPVVNEQFF.

The gene calls are TRBV7-9 and TRBJ1-5; D possibly corresponds to TRBD1 (6 bases). V shed 3 bases and J shed 6 bases, with 15 bases lying between them. CDR3 size: 15 residues. The germline gives CDR1 SEHNR, CDR2 FQNEAQ (reference sequence). CDR3 bases: TGTGCCAGCAGCTTGTGGGCAGGGGAGGGTCAGCCCCAGCATTTT. This translates into CASSLWAGEGQPQHF. Supplemented by reference TRBV7-9 and TRBJ1-5, the full variable domain reads DTGVSQNPRHKITKRGQNVTFRCDPISEHNRLYWYRQTLGQGPEFLTYFQNEAQLEKSRLLSDRFSAERPKGSFSTLEIQRTEQGDSAMYLCASSLWAGEGQPQHFGDGTRLSIL.

CDR3 in DNA: TGCGCCAGCAGCTTGGTAGGGCAGGGTAATAGTGAAGCTTTCTTT. Translating it yields CASSLVGQGNSEAFF. The V gene is TRBV5-1, the J gene TRBJ1-1; possible D gene TRBD1, 5 bases. Germline V CDR1 and CDR2: SGHRS, YFSETQ. V was trimmed by 0 bases and J by 7 bases, leaving 16 bases between them. The CDR3 has 15 residues. Looking up the rest from reference TRBV5-1 and TRBJ1-1 gives the full variable domain: KAGVTQTPRYLIKTRGQQVTLSCSPISGHRSVSWYQQTPGQGLQFLFEYFSETQRNKGNFPGRFSGRQFSNSRSEMNVSTLELGDSALYLCASSLVGQGNSEAFFGQGTRLTVV.

The J gene is TRBJ2-7, the V gene TRBV25-1, with 11 bases aligning to TRBD1. The germline V gene encodes CDR1 MGHDK and CDR2 SYGVNS. J was trimmed by 3 bases and V by 4 bases; bases with no gene match: 8. CDR3 length: 16 amino acids. The CDR3 region has the DNA TGTGCCAGCAGTGCCCGGTTTGGGACAGGGGGCTACGAGCAGTACTTC. Residues: CASSARFGTGGYEQYF.

The chain recombines TRBV6-2 or TRBV6-3 with TRBJ2-7, with no clear D. V was shortened by 2 bases and J by 3 bases, with 2 bases between the two germline ends. Germline-derived CDR1 and CDR2 are MNHEY and SVGEGT. This CDR3 has 11 amino acids. The CDR3 protein is CASSYRYEQYF. The CDR3, as DNA: TGTGCCAGCAGTTACCGCTACGAGCAGTACTTC.

This chain links TRBV5-4 with TRBJ2-5; 7 bases map to TRBD1. In germline, CDR1 is SGHNT, CDR2 YYREEE (reference sequence). The CDR3 loop spans 13 amino acids. After removal of 4 bases from V and 5 bases from J, the junction contained 5 bases not matched to a gene. DNA of the CDR3: TGTGCCAGCAGCCGGGACAGTCCGGAGACCCAGTACTTC. The encoded protein is CASSRDSPETQYF.

As regards this clone: This specimen includes other DNA sequences encoding the same CDR3. The gene calls are TRBV18 and TRBJ1-1; no definite D call. V shed 3 bases and J shed 0 bases, with 8 bases lying between them. Germline CDR1 reads KGHSH; CDR2 reads LQKENI. This CDR3 spans 14 amino acids. CDR3 in DNA: TGTGCCAGCTCACCGGGCAGATTGAACACTGAAGCTTTCTTT. Its protein product is CASSPGRLNTEAFF.

V gene TRBV5-1 combines with J gene TRBJ2-3; 13 nucleotides match TRBD2. J lost 4 bases, V lost 3 bases, and 2 bases had no gene match. This CDR3 has 15 amino acids. CDR1 and CDR2 from the germline V gene are SGHRS and YFSETQ. CDR3 nucleotides: TGCGCCAGCAGCTCGGGACTAGCGGGATCAGATACGCAGTATTTT. Its translation is CASSSGLAGSDTQYF.

This sequence joins TRBV5-1 and TRBJ2-1; TRBD2 is a possible D gene (5 bases). CDR3 size: 15 residues. The V gene's germline CDR1 is SGHRS and CDR2 YFSETQ. The V end lost 0 bases, the J end lost 6 bases, and 13 bases lay between the germline ends. CDR3 sequence reads: CASSLDRGSLNEQFF. Here the CDR3 DNA reads TGCGCCAGCAGCTTGGATCGGGGTTCCCTCAATGAGCAGTTCTTC.

The chain recombines TRBV29-1 with TRBJ1-3; D possibly corresponds to TRBD1 (6 bases). Germline V gives CDR1 SQVTM, CDR2 ANQGSEA. The length of the CDR3 is 14 residues. Trimming left V 4 bases short and J 0 bases short, with 10 bases between. The CDR3 nucleotides are TGCAGCGTTGGGGGGCAGGCCTCTGGAAACACCATATATTTT. Amino acid sequence: CSVGGQASGNTIYF.

This rearrangement joins TRBV13 to TRBJ1-2, with TRBD1 matching 7 bases. This CDR3 is built from 14 residues. The V gene's germline CDR1 is PRHDT and CDR2 FYEKMQ (reference sequence). J lost 4 bases, V lost 6 bases, and 8 bases had no gene match. The CDR3 region is CASRRQGDLYGYTF. The CDR3 nucleotides read TGTGCCAGCAGGAGACAGGGAGACCTCTATGGCTACACCTTC. The full variable domain, in which reference TRBV13 and TRBJ1-2 provide the parts outside the CDR3, is AAGVIQSPRHLIKEKRETATLKCYPIPRHDTVYWYQQGPGQDPQFLISFYEKMQSDKGSIPDRFSAQQFSDYHSELNMSSLELGDSALYFCASRRQGDLYGYTFGSGTRLTVV.

The rearrangement uses TRBV11-2 and TRBJ2-3; 12 nucleotides align to TRBD1. CDR3 length: 18 residues. J was trimmed by 5 bases and V by 2 bases; bases with no gene match: 11. The V gene's germline CDR1 is SGHAT and CDR2 FQNNGV. CDR3 in DNA: TGTGCCAGCAGCTTATATGGGACAGGGGGCTCCGAGGGAGATACGCAGTATTTT. Protein sequence: CASSLYGTGGSEGDTQYF.

This clone showed up just once. The rearrangement uses TRBV4-3 and TRBJ2-1; 10 positions match TRBD2. CDR1 and CDR2 from the germline V gene are LGHNA and YSLEER. V was pared by 0 bases and J by 5 bases, with 13 bases of the junction left unmatched. The CDR3 consists of 19 residues. The CDR3 loop is CASSQDRYGLAEPNNEQFF. For the CDR3, the DNA is TGCGCCAGCAGCCAAGATCGTTACGGACTAGCGGAGCCAAACAATGAGCAGTTCTTC.

This chain joins TRBV15 and TRBJ1-6; no reliable D call. This CDR3 spans 14 amino acids. The V end was cut by 6 bases, the J end by 10 bases, with 16 bases between. CDR1 is LNHNV and CDR2 is YYDKDF in the germline V gene (reference sequence). The CDR3 sequence is CATSDYLALSPLHF. The CDR3 bases are TGTGCCACCAGTGATTATTTAGCCCTATCACCCCTCCACTTT.